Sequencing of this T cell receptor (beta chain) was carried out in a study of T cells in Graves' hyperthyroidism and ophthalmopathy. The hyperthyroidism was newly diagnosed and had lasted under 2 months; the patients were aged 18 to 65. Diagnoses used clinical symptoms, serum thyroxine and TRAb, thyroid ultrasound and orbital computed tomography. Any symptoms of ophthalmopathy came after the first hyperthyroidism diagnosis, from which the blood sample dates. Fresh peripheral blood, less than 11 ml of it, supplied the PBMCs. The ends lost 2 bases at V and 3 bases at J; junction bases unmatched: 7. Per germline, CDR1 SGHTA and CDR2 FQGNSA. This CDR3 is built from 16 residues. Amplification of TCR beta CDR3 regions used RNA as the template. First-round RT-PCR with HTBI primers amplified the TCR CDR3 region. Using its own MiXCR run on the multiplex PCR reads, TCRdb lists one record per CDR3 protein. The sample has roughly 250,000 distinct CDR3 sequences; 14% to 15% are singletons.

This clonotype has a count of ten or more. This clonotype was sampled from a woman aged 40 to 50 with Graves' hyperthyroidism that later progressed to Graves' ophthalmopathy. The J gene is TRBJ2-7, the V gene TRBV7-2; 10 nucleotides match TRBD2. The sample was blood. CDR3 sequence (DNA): TGTGCCAGCAGCTTACAAGGACTAGCGGACCACTACGAGCAGTACTTC. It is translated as CASSLQGLADHYEQYF.